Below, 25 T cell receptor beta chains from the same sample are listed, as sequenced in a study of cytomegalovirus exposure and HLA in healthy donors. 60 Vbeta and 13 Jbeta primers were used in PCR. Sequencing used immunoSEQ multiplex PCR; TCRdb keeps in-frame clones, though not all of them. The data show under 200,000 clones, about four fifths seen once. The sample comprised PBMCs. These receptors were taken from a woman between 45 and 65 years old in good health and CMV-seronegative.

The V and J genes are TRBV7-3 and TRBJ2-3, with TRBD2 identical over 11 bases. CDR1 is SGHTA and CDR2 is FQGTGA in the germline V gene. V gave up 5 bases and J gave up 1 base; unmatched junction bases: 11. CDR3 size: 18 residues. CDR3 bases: TGTGCCAGCAGCAAATTAGCGGGAGGGCCATTAGGCACAGATACGCAGTATTTT. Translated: CASSKLAGGPLGTDTQYF.

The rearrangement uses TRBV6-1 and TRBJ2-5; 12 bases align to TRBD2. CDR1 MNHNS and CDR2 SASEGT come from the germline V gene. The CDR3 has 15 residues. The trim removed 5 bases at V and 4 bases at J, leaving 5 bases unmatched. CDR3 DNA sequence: TGTGCCAGCAGTCCTAGCGGGAGGGCGTTAGAGACCCAGTACTTC. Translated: CASSPSGRALETQYF.

For the CDR3, the DNA is TGTGCCAGCAACAAGGACAGGCGCCATGGCTACACCTTC. This gives the protein CASNKDRRHGYTF. The chain employs TRBV5-4 and TRBJ1-2; 7 bases line up with TRBD1. The CDR3 spans 13 residues. V shed 6 bases and J 6 bases; nucleotides not matched to a gene: 8. Per germline, CDR1 SGHNT and CDR2 YYREEE (reference sequence). Supplemented by reference TRBV5-4 and TRBJ1-2, the full variable domain reads ETGVTQSPTHLIKTRGQQVTLRCSSQSGHNTVSWYQQALGQGPQFIFQYYREEENGRGNFPPRFSGLQFPNYSSELNVNALELDDSALYLCASNKDRRHGYTFGSGTRLTVV.

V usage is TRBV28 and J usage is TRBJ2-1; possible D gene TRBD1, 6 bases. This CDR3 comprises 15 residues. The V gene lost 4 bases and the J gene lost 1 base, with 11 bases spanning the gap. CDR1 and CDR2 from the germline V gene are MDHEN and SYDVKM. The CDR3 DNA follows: TGTGCCAGCAGTTCCGGGACAATATCCTACAATGAGCAGTTCTTC. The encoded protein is CASSSGTISYNEQFF.

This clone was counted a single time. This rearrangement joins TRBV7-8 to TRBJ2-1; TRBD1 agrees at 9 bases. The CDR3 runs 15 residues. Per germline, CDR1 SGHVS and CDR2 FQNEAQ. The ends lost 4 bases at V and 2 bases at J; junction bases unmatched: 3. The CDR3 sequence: CASSYDRGTYNEQFF. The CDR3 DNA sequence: TGTGCCAGCAGCTACGACAGGGGGACCTACAATGAGCAGTTCTTC.

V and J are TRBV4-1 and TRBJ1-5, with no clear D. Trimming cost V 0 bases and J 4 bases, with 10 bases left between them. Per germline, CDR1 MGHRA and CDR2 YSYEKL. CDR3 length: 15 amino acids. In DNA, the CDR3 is TGCGCCAGCAGCCAAGAGGAGGACCGAAATCAGCCCCAGCATTTT. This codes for CASSQEEDRNQPQHF.

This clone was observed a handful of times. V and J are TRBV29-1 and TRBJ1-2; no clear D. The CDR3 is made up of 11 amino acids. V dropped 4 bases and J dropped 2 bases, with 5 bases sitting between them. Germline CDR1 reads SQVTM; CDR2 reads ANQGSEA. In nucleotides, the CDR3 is TGCAGCGTTGTGGCCAACTATGGCTACACCTTC. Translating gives CSVVANYGYTF.

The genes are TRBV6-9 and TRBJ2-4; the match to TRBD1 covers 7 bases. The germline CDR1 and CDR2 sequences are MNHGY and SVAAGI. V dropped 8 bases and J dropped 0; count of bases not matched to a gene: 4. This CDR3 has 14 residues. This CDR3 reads CASSRGLAKNIQYF. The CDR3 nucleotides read TGTGCCAGCTCAAGGGGGCTAGCCAAAAACATTCAGTACTTC.

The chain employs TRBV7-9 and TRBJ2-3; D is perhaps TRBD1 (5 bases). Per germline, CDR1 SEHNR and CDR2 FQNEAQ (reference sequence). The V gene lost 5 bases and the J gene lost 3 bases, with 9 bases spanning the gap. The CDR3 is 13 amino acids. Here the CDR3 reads CASSPDTTDTQYF. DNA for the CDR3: TGTGCCAGCAGCCCGGACACAACAGATACGCAGTATTTT.

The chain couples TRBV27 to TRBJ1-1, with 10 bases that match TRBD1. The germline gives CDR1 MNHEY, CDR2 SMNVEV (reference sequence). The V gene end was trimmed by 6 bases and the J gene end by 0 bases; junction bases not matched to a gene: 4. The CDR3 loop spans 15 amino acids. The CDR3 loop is CASRDRGSMNTEAFF. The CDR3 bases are TGTGCCAGCAGGGACAGGGGGAGCATGAACACTGAAGCTTTCTTT.

The CDR3 DNA reads as TGTGCCAGCAGTGAATCCCGTCGATTACTAGCGGACGGCTCCTACGAGCAGTACTTC. Amino acid sequence: CASSESRRLLADGSYEQYF. This chain joins TRBV6-1 and TRBJ2-7, with TRBD2 identical over 8 bases. Germline CDR1 MNHNS, CDR2 SASEGT. The junction had 15 bases not matched to a gene; V was cut back by 2 bases and J by 0 bases. CDR3 size: 19 residues.

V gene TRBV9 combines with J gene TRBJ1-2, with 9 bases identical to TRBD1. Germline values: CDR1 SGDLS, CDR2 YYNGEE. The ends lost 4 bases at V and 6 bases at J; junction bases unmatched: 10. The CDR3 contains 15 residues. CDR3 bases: TGTGCCAGCAGCCCGCGGGACAGGGTTTATGATGGCTACACCTTC. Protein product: CASSPRDRVYDGYTF.

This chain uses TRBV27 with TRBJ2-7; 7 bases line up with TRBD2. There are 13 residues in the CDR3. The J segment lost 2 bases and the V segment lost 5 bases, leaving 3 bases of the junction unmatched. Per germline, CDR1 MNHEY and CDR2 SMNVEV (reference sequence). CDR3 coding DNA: TGTGCCAGCAGTGCAGGGAGGGCCTACGAGCAGTACTTC. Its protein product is CASSAGRAYEQYF.

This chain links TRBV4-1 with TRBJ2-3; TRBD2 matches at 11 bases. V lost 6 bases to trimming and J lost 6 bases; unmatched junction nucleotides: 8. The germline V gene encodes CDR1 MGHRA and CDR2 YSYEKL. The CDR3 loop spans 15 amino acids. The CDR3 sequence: CASRLAGEGGDTQYF. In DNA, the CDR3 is TGCGCCAGCAGACTAGCGGGGGAAGGCGGGGATACGCAGTATTTT.

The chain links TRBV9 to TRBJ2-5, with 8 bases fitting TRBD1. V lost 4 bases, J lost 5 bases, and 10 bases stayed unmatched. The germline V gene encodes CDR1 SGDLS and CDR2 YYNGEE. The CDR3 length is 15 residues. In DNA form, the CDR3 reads TGTGCCAGCAGCCTAATCGGGACAGGTGTGGAGACCCAGTACTTC. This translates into CASSLIGTGVETQYF.

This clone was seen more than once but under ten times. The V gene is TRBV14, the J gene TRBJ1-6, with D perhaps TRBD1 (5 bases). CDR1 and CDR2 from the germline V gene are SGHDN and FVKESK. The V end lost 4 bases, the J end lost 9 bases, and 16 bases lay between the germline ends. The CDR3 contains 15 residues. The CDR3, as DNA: TGTGCCAGCAGCCCTACCGGGACTCGGGGTTCACCCCTCCACTTT. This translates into CASSPTGTRGSPLHF. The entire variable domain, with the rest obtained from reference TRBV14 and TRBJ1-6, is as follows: EAGVTQFPSHSVIEKGQTVTLRCDPISGHDNLYWYRRVMGKEIKFLLHFVKESKQDESGMPNNRFLAERTGGTYSTLKVQPAELEDSGVYFCASSPTGTRGSPLHFGNGTRLTVT.

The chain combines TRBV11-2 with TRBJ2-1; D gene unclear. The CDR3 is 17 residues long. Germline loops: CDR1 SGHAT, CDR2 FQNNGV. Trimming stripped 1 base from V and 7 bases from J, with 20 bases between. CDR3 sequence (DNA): TGTGCCAGCAGCTTAGCCATGTTTGGGCAGTCTGTGAATGAGCAGTTCTTC. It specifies CASSLAMFGQSVNEQFF. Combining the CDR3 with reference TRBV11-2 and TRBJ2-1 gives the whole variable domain EAGVAQSPRYKIIEKRQSVAFWCNPISGHATLYWYQQILGQGPKLLIQFQNNGVVDDSQLPKDRFSAERLKGVDSTLKIQPAKLEDSAVYLCASSLAMFGQSVNEQFFGPGTRLTVL.

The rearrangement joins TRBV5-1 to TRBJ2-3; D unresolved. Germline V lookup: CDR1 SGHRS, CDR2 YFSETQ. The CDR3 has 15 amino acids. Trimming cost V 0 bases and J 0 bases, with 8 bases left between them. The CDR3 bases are TGCGCCAGCAGCTTGGTTTCCAGGAGCACAGATACGCAGTATTTT. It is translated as CASSLVSRSTDTQYF. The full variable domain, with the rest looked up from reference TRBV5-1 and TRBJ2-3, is KAGVTQTPRYLIKTRGQQVTLSCSPISGHRSVSWYQQTPGQGLQFLFEYFSETQRNKGNFPGRFSGRQFSNSRSEMNVSTLELGDSALYLCASSLVSRSTDTQYFGPGTRLTVL.

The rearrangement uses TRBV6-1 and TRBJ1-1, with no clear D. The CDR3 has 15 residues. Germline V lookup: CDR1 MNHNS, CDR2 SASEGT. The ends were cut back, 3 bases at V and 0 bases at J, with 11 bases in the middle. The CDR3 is CASSELSSVNTEAFF. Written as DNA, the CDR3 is TGTGCCAGCAGTGAGTTGTCGAGCGTGAACACTGAAGCTTTCTTT.

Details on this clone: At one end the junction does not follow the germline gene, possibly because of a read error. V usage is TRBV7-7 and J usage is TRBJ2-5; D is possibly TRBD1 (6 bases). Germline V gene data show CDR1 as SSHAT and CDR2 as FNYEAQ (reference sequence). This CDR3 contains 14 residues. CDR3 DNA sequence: TGTGCTAGCAGGTCGGGACACGGTTCTGGGACCCAGTACTTC. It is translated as CASRSGHGSGTQYF.

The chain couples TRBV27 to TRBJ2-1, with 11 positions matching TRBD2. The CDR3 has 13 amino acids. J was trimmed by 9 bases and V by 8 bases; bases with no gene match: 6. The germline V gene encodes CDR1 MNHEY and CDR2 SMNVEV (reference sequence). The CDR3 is CASGASGRIEQFF. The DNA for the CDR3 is TGTGCCAGCGGGGCTAGCGGGAGGATTGAGCAGTTCTTC.

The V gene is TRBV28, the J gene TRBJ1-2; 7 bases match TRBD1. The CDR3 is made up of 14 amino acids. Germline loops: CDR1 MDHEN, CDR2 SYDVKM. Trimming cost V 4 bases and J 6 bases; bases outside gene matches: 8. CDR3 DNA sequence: TGTGCCAGCAGTTCCACAGGGGTAAGGGATGGCTACACCTTC. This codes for CASSSTGVRDGYTF.

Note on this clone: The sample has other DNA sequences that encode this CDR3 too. The CDR3 sequence is CASSEPGTGNYGYTF. DNA of the CDR3: TGTGCCAGCAGTGAGCCCGGGACAGGGAACTATGGCTACACCTTC. The rearrangement links TRBV6-1 to TRBJ1-2, with 9 bases identical to TRBD1. V gave up 3 bases and J gave up 2 bases; unmatched junction bases: 4. Germline CDR1 reads MNHNS; CDR2 reads SASEGT. The CDR3 consists of 15 residues.

Here the CDR3 DNA reads TGTGCCAGCCTACTAGCGGGGGTGAACACCGGGGAGCTGTTTTTT. Residues: CASLLAGVNTGELFF. This chain joins TRBV11-2 and TRBJ2-2; 11 bases line up with TRBD2. The CDR3 has 15 residues. Germline values: CDR1 SGHAT, CDR2 FQNNGV. V lost 8 bases and J lost 1; bases outside the gene matches: 3.

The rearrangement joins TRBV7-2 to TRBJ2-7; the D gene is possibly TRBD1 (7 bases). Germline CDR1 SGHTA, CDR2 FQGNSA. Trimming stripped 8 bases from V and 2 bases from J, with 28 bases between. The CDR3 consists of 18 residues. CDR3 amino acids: CASGGKGHRQGSPYEQYF. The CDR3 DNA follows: TGTGCCAGCGGGGGGAAGGGCCACCGACAGGGTAGCCCCTACGAGCAGTACTTC.